This TCR beta chain came from a study of blood T cell repertoires in COVID-19. In the study overall: Acute-phase and convalescent COVID-19 samples originated in the United States, Italy and Spain.

In the authors' workflow: How many nucleated cells were present was estimated from reference gene primer amplification. Clones were read by immunoSEQ multiplex PCR, and TCRdb kept only the in-frame ones, dropping some. The V and J calls and clone size are taken from that table; D and trimming were inferred from the DNA. The sample has 75,000 to 95,000 clones, around 90% seen once; the top ten hold about 20%. Germline CDR1 and CDR2: SGHRS and YFSETQ. The CDR3 totals 16 residues. The trim removed 0 bases at V and 7 bases at J, leaving 8 bases unmatched. The source of this sequence is a human donor in a cohort sampled during active COVID-19. J is TRBJ2-7 and V is TRBV5-1; 12 bases align to TRBD1. Sequences were obtained from peripheral blood. The CDR3 region is CASSLGGGTGGSEQYF. The DNA of the CDR3 is TGCGCCAGCAGCTTGGGTGGCGGGACAGGGGGCAGTGAGCAGTACTTC. Using reference TRBV5-1 and TRBJ2-7 for the parts outside the CDR3, the full variable domain is KAGVTQTPRYLIKTRGQQVTLSCSPISGHRSVSWYQQTPGQGLQFLFEYFSETQRNKGNFPGRFSGRQFSNSRSEMNVSTLELGDSALYLCASSLGGGTGGSEQYFGPGTRLTVT.